This TCR beta chain was identified during a study of T-cell memory formation after mild COVID-19. Study-level background: The TCR clusters were mostly specific to one donor.

Constant-segment-primed 5'RACE gave TCR alpha and TCR beta cDNA libraries with sample barcodes and UMIs. TCRdb reprocessed the 5' RACE reads via MiXCR and lists one record per CDR3 protein. The data hold 280,000 or so distinct CDR3 sequences, with around 8% observed a single time. Details on this clonotype: The antigen remains unidentified. Germline is not matched at one junction end, which may reflect a read error.

Study-wide points: Clones that shrank (day 15 to 85) were balanced CD4/CD8, whereas later expanders leaned CD4+. Researchers report contracting CD4+ clones mostly in CM and EM, with CD8+ clones in EMRA.

The sample comprised PBMCs or a T cell subset sorted from them (not recorded which). The receptor was isolated from a young man who had mild COVID-19 (a few samples of this study predate the infection). Cell type and time point are not known.

CDR3 protein: CASSPSGGPQGTQYF. In nucleotides, the CDR3 is TGTGCTAGCAGCCCTAGCGGGGGACCCCAGGGAACGCAGTATTTT. The chain carries TRBV7-7 and TRBJ2-3; TRBD2 matches at 10 bases. From germline, CDR1 is SSHAT and CDR2 FNYEAQ (reference sequence). This CDR3 is 15 amino acids long.